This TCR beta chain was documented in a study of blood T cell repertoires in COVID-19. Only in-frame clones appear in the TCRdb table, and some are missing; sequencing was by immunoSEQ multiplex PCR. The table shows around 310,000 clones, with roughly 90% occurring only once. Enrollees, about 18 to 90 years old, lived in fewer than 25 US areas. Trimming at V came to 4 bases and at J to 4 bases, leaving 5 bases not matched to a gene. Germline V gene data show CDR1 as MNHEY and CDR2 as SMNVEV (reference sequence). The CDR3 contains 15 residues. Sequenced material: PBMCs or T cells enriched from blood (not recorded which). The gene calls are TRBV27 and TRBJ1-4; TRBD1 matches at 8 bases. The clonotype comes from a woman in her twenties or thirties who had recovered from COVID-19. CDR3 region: CASSWRQGRNEKLFF. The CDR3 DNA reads TGTGCCAGCAGTTGGAGACAGGGGCGTAATGAAAAACTGTTTTTT.